This paragraph covers one T cell receptor beta chain sequence. This clone was picked up a small number of times. This receptor's antigen is unknown. No much larger clone is present one base from it, and per-base qualities are unavailable. Inclusive of the bounding cysteine and phenylalanine, the CDR3 is 13 residues long. The DNA shown is the 39-base CDR3, in frame from base 1. CDR1 and CDR2 are read off the germline V gene as SGHNT and YENEEA. Trimming accounts for 3 bases at V and 4 bases at J, while the number of junction bases matched to no gene is 0. This sample is part of a study of blood T cell repertoires in COVID-19 (dated by TCRdb to between 2020 and 2021). General notes on the study: Samples from collaborators originated in the United States, Italy and Spain and spanned both the acute and convalescent phases of COVID-19. Where available, HLA class I and class II types were taken from metadata supplied by the sample provider and were not determined by assay-based typing. The prospective study material was composed of cDNA or gDNA derived from T cells, B-cell-depleted T cells, or PBMCs. The sample metadata nearly always contained a de-identified subject ID, COVID-19 status, age in years and sex. The repertoires were made available in a free public database intended to serve as a resource for research on the immune response to SARS-CoV-2. Deeply sampled blood TCRbeta repertoires from subjects exposed to, actively infected with, or recovered from COVID-19 were included in the dataset. The samples were drawn from the first 160 participants of the ongoing ImmuneRACE study and from more than 1,000 subjects provided by 6 global collaborators. Broader findings and caveats from the paper: How much clinical and demographic metadata was included differed by source and by participant, and the metadata was provided uncurated.

The collaborating institutions used their own protocols to collect whole blood in K2EDTA tubes. For TCRbeta analysis, collaborator samples were shipped as frozen whole blood, as isolated PBMCs, or as DNA extracted from either sample type. The immunoSEQ Assay, a bias-controlled multiplex PCR, was used to amplify TCRbeta CDR3 regions from genomic DNA. As for the original processing: The number of nucleated cells in each sample was estimated by amplification of reference gene primers within the assay. To quantify the absolute abundance of each unique TCRbeta CDR3 rearrangement, sequence reads were collapsed and filtered. Productive Simpson clonality was computed per sample as the square root of Simpson's diversity index over productive rearrangements. In its TCRdb copy, this immuneACCESS table keeps in-frame sequences only and misses some clones. Where compared with another copy, unresolved V genes explain less than half of these, and the others have no known cause. That table supplies the V and J calls and clone size; D and trimming were determined from the DNA. The sample profile shows some 190,000 clones; around 88% of them were found once. The ten largest account for 1.5% of the sample.

What was sequenced was peripheral blood. The sequence is built from TRBV11-3 and TRBJ1-2; 9 bases in the junction line up with TRBD1. This clonotype was obtained from a man aged 18 to 29 with active or convalescent COVID-19. The CDR3 reads CASSLTGGYGYTF. In nucleotides, the sequence is TGTGCCAGCAGCTTGACAGGGGGCTATGGCTACACCTTC.